Below are 20 T cell receptor beta chains sequenced from a single sample in a study of CD4 and CD8 cells across lung adenocarcinoma regions. Using its own MiXCR run on the PCR reads, TCRdb lists one record per CDR3 protein. The sample contains 15,000 to 20,000 distinct CDR3 sequences, 50% of which appear only once. Sequenced material: CD8+ T cells from the margin of a lung tumor. The receptors originated from a male donor with lung adenocarcinoma. The CD4 and CD8 labels of this study may be unreliable.

V usage is TRBV6-1 and J usage is TRBJ2-5; TRBD1 aligns across 10 bases. TRBJ2-1 matches the DNA end more closely, so the J call is doubtful. From germline, CDR1 is MNHNS and CDR2 SASEGT. This CDR3 is built from 14 residues. CDR3: CASSNGGQGETQFF. The DNA for the CDR3 is TGTGCCAGCAGTAATGGAGGACAGGGGGAGACCCAGTTCTTC.

Within the sample, this clonotype is medium-sized. The rearrangement uses TRBV14 and TRBJ2-1; TRBD2 agrees at 9 bases. This CDR3 has 19 amino acids. V dropped 3 bases and J dropped 5; count of bases not matched to a gene: 17. From germline, CDR1 is SGHDN and CDR2 FVKESK. The CDR3: CASSHFPGLASEDHNEQFF. CDR3 coding DNA: TGTGCCAGCAGCCATTTTCCGGGACTAGCTTCCGAGGACCACAATGAGCAGTTCTTC.

This clonotype showed up many times. This sequence joins TRBV15 and TRBJ2-1; weak D call: TRBD2 (6 bases). The V end lost 4 bases, the J end lost 2 bases, and 9 bases lay between the germline ends. Looked up from germline, CDR1 is LNHNV and CDR2 is YYDKDF (reference sequence). The CDR3 is 14 amino acids. CDR3 coding DNA: TGTGCCACCAGCAATCGGACTACCTACAATGAGCAGTTCTTC. Encoded protein: CATSNRTTYNEQFF.

This clonotype was seen at least ten times. This chain connects TRBV6-5 to TRBJ2-3; 9 bases map to TRBD2. Germline assignment: CDR1 MNHEY and CDR2 SVGAGI. Trimming at V came to 1 base and at J to 3 bases, leaving 5 bases not matched to a gene. This CDR3 is built from 16 residues. The CDR3 loop is CASSYWAGGETDTQYF. Written as DNA, the CDR3 is TGTGCCAGCAGTTACTGGGCGGGAGGGGAAACAGATACGCAGTATTTT.

The genes are TRBV9 and TRBJ2-1; D may be TRBD2 (6 bases). CDR3 length equals 17 residues. CDR1 SGDLS and CDR2 YYNGEE come from the germline V gene. Trimming took 0 bases from V and 2 from J, leaving 15 bases between them. CDR3 nucleotide sequence: TGTGCCAGCAGCGTAGAACCCGCTAGCGCAACCTACAATGAGCAGTTCTTC. It specifies CASSVEPASATYNEQFF.

The chain links TRBV7-8 to TRBJ2-3; TRBD2 aligns across 12 bases. The germline V gene has CDR1 SGHVS and CDR2 FQNEAQ. Unmatched junction bases numbered 6, after V lost 4 bases and J lost 1 base. The CDR3 sequence is 17 residues long. The CDR3 DNA sequence: TGTGCCAGCAGCTCGTGGACTAGCGGGGCGGGCACAGATACGCAGTATTTT. Its translation: CASSSWTSGAGTDTQYF.

This chain's CDR3 is CASRETQTVSTNAQYF. The CDR3 region has the DNA TGTGCCAGCAGGGAAACGCAGACTGTGAGCACAAATGCGCAGTATTTT. The chain carries TRBV6-1 and TRBJ2-3; D is undetermined. The V gene lost 6 bases and the J gene lost 10 bases, with 26 bases spanning the gap. CDR1 and CDR2 from the germline V gene are MNHNS and SASEGT. The CDR3 totals 16 residues.

V usage is TRBV27 and J usage is TRBJ2-5; D may be TRBD1 or TRBD2 (6 bases each). In germline, CDR1 is MNHEY, CDR2 SMNVEV (reference sequence). This CDR3 region has 15 residues. V was cut by 11 bases and J by 0 bases, with 19 bases left in between. CDR3 sequence reads: CAAGPGGRDQETQYF. DNA for the CDR3: TGTGCCGCGGGGCCCGGGGGCCGTGACCAAGAGACCCAGTACTTC.

In its sample, this clonotype was seen a few times. This chain connects TRBV6-1 to TRBJ1-4; D gene ambiguous. The CDR3 contains 12 residues. The V gene's germline CDR1 is MNHNS and CDR2 SASEGT. The V end lost 5 bases, the J end lost 5 bases, and 6 bases lay between the germline ends. The CDR3, as DNA: TGTGCCAGCAGTAGACTGAATGAAAAACTGTTTTTT. Encoded protein: CASSRLNEKLFF.

On this clonotype itself: At one of its ends the junction is not consistent with the germline gene, which may arise from a read error. The rearrangement links TRBV6-5 to TRBJ2-4, with 7 positions matching TRBD2. CDR1 is MNHEY, CDR2 SVGAGI, per germline. This CDR3 has 15 residues. In DNA form, the CDR3 reads TGTGCCAGCAGTTCGGGGAGGGGTGCCAAAAACATGCAGTATTTC. Translated: CASSSGRGAKNMQYF.

This clonotype was detected only a few times. The chain couples TRBV6-1 to TRBJ2-1; TRBD1 might be the D (6 bases). With 5 bases removed from V and 8 bases from J, the gap between germline ends came to 16 bases. The CDR3 covers 14 residues. Per germline, CDR1 MNHNS and CDR2 SASEGT. The CDR3 coding sequence is TGTGCCAGCAGTAGGGACATGGCTGGGTATGAGCAGTTCTTC. This codes for CASSRDMAGYEQFF.

In regard to this clonotype: One junction end disagrees with the germline gene, perhaps due to a read error. The V and J genes are TRBV6-1 and TRBJ2-4; D assignment may be TRBD1 or TRBD2 (6 bases each). Germline V CDR1 and CDR2: MNHNS, SASEGT. The CDR3 covers 15 residues. The CDR3 nucleotides read TGTGCCAGCGGGCCCGGGGGCAGGGGCGGAAACATCCAGTACTTC. This sequence encodes CASGPGGRGGNIQYF.

This clonotype was detected only a few times. The chain couples TRBV6-1 to TRBJ1-2; D gene ambiguous. Germline V gene data show CDR1 as MNHNS and CDR2 as SASEGT. CDR3 size: 10 residues. Trimming took off 8 bases at V and 6 bases at J, with 7 bases between the two ends. The CDR3 region is CASREDGYTF. The CDR3 coding sequence is TGTGCCAGCCGGGAGGATGGCTACACCTTC.

This clonotype was counted at least ten times. V gene TRBV25-1 combines with J gene TRBJ2-5, with a weak D call TRBD2 (6 bases). Germline-derived CDR1 and CDR2 are MGHDK and SYGVNS. Trimming removed 2 bases from V and 12 bases from J, with 10 bases in between. This CDR3 spans 11 amino acids. CDR3 protein: CASSEGRREYF. In nucleotides, the CDR3 is TGTGCCAGCAGTGAAGGGAGGAGGGAGTACTTC. Full variable domain (rest looked up from reference TRBV25-1 and TRBJ2-5): EADIYQTPRYLVIGTGKKITLECSQTMGHDKMYWYQQDPGMELHLIHYSYGVNSTEKGDLSSESTVSRIRTEHFPLTLESARPSHTSQYLCASSEGRREYFGPGTRLLVL.

In DNA form, the CDR3 reads TGTGCCAGCAGCGCCGGACCCTACCCCCGTGACTATGGCTACACCTTC. The encoded protein is CASSAGPYPRDYGYTF. The V call is TRBV9, the J call TRBJ1-2; D gene unclear. Deletions cut 3 bases from V and 3 bases from J, with 18 bases between. From germline, CDR1 is SGDLS and CDR2 YYNGEE. The CDR3 loop spans 16 amino acids.

CDR3 in DNA: TGTGCCAGCGGTGGGGGGCTGAGAGCCAAAAACACGCAGTACTTC. Amino acids: CASGGGLRAKNTQYF. This chain links TRBV6-1 with TRBJ2-4; either TRBD1 or TRBD2 may fit D (6 bases each). With 8 bases removed from V and 13 bases from J, the gap between germline ends came to 27 bases. CDR1 MNHNS and CDR2 SASEGT come from the germline V gene. The CDR3 sequence is 15 residues long.

The CDR3 loop is CASSPTEYQETQYF. CDR3 in DNA: TGTGCCAGCTCCCCTACAGAGTACCAAGAGACCCAGTACTTC. The chain uses TRBV18 and TRBJ2-5; D remains unclear. The CDR3 is made up of 14 amino acids. V lost 6 bases to trimming and J lost 0 bases, with 11 bases between them. CDR1 and CDR2 from the germline V gene are KGHSH and LQKENI.

The sample holds a few counts of this clonotype. A read error may produce the germline difference seen at one junction end. The chain links TRBV10-1 to TRBJ2-5; 8 bases align to TRBD1. The CDR3 loop spans 14 amino acids. Germline CDR1 reads WNHNN; CDR2 reads SYGVQD (reference sequence). CDR3 residues: CAGSGAGGAETQYF. CDR3 DNA: TGCGCGGGCAGTGGGGCAGGGGGCGCAGAGACGCAGTATTTC.

By frequency in the sample, this clonotype is medium-sized (0.01 to 0.1%). J is TRBJ2-1 and V is TRBV11-3; D ambiguous. Trimming pared 5 bases from V and 0 bases from J, leaving 11 bases between. Germline-derived CDR1 and CDR2 are SGHNT and YENEEA. There are 15 residues in the CDR3. The CDR3 reads CASSPEASSYNEQFF. CDR3 in DNA: TGTGCCAGCAGCCCCGAGGCTAGCTCCTACAATGAGCAGTTCTTC.

The genes are TRBV6-5 and TRBJ2-1, with D perhaps TRBD1 or TRBD2 (5 bases each). The assigned J gene may be wrong: the sequence end matches TRBJ2-7 better. Germline lookup yields CDR1 MNHEY and CDR2 SVGAGI. The CDR3 sequence is 14 residues long. The CDR3 nucleotides read TGTGCCAGCAGTTACGGTCAGGGAGCCTACGAGCAGTACTTC. This codes for CASSYGQGAYEQYF.